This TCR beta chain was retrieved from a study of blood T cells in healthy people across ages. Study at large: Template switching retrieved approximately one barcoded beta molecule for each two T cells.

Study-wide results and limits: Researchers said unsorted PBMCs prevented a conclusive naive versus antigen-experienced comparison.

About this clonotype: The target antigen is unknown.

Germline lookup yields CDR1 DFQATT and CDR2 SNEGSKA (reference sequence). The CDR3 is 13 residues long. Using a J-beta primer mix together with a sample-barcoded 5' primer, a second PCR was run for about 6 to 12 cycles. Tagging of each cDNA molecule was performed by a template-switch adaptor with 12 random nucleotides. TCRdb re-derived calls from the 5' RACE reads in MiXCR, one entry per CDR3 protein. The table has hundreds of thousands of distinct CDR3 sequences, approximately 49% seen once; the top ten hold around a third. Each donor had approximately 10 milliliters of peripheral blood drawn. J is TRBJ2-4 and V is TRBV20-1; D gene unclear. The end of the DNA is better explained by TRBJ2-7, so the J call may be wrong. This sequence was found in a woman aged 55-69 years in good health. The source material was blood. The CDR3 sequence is CSASPPPTYEQYF. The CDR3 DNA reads TGCAGTGCTAGTCCGCCCCCAACCTACGAGCAGTACTTC.